This T cell receptor beta chain appears in the sequencing data of a study of Graves' ophthalmopathy and Graves' hyperthyroidism listed by TCRdb under 2018. About the investigation overall: Stable hyperthyroidism was defined as no progression to ophthalmopathy within 18 months of follow-up. The study used TCR beta repertoire signatures to distinguish Graves' ophthalmopathy from Graves' hyperthyroidism and to predict progression to ophthalmopathy. In total, approximately 140 blood samples were TCR-sequenced: approximately 42 ophthalmopathy, under 80 hyperthyroidism and about 17 hyperthyroidism-to-ophthalmopathy patients. To explore V-J signatures that separate ophthalmopathy from hyperthyroidism, a discovery set of fewer than 110 patients was enrolled, consisting of 43 with ophthalmopathy and approximately 60 with stable hyperthyroidism. An independent validation cohort was composed of fewer than 20 hyperthyroidism patients and about 17 patients who later progressed from hyperthyroidism to ophthalmopathy. In more than five hyperthyroidism patients, T-cell repertoires of thyroid tissue and blood were compared. After sampling, hyperthyroidism patients received methimazole starting at 30 mg daily, and ophthalmopathy patients received high-dose intravenous methylprednisolone. Points the paper makes about the study in general: In validation, the model predicted ophthalmopathy progression with more than 55% sensitivity and 72.22% specificity; fewer than 15 predicted patients were CT-confirmed with GO in a median of approximately six months. No statistical method was used to predetermine the sample size, and group allocation was not hidden from the investigators. In cross-validation, the 13-signature model distinguished ophthalmopathy from stable hyperthyroidism with roughly 90% sensitivity and around 81% specificity, and in the test set the corresponding values were about 80% and 75%. Most expanded thyroid clonotypes with frequency above 0.001 were also detected in blood, suggesting blood repertoires may reflect the thyroid immune response.

According to the germline V gene (reference sequence), CDR1 reads DFQATT and CDR2 reads SNEGSKA. After removal of 2 bases from V and 6 bases from J, the junction retains 4 bases not matched to a gene. The CDR3 numbers 14 residues from cysteine through phenylalanine. Of the read, only the CDR3 DNA is kept; its 42 bases are in frame from base 1. Hyperthyroidism patients were newly diagnosed, were aged 18 to 65 years, and had a disease duration under 2 months. Patients with other autoimmune diseases, uncontrolled infections, pregnancy or lactation were excluded. Clinical symptoms, serum thyroxine, TRAb, thyroid ultrasound and orbital computed tomography formed the basis of the diagnosis. Total RNA was extracted with Trizol reagent and quality-checked on an Agilent 2100 Bioanalyzer. This clonotype appeared once. Its antigen is unknown. Base qualities were left out, and no much larger clone turns up one base away. One read is thin evidence.

TCR beta CDR3 regions were amplified from RNA transcripts for repertoire sequencing. HTBI primers and the Qiagen OneStep RT-PCR kit were used in a first-round RT-PCR, which was followed by a second-round multiplex PCR, size selection and purification. Sequencing of the libraries was carried out on an Illumina HiSeq2000 in paired-end mode with 100 bp reads. The study's own analysis went as follows. Reads were processed with SOAPnuke, discarding reads with adapters, uncalled bases, mean Phred below 15, or no exact constant-primer or identifier match. High-quality paired reads were merged with COPE v1.2.5. Each unique nucleotide sequence was defined as a clonotype, and clonotypes were aligned to IMGT TRB V, D and J references with MiTCR v1.1. The analysis was limited to V-J combinations with a frequency above 0.0001, which together covered about 99% of repertoires. A TCR clonal expansion and chaos score per V-J combination was defined as the ratio of F50 clonal expansion to chaos observed in the TCRdist matrix. Welch's t-statistics and random forest were used to reduce the features to roughly 14 V-J combinations, which were then used as input to a naive Bayes classifier. Thyroid-blood repertoire similarity was quantified with the Morisita-Horn index. Clones were called with MiXCR by TCRdb after fastp trimmed the public reads at Q25, and only in-frame beta chains were retained. Entries that share a CDR3 protein sequence are merged under the most common genes and DNA. The V and J calls follow TCRdb's processing rather than the paper's. In all, the sample holds 1 million to 1.3 million distinct CDR3 sequences, and about 40% of those were seen once. 8.5% to 14% of the sample rests with the top ten.

The sequencing sample was made of peripheral blood or thyroid tissue (not recorded which). In this chain, TRBV20-1 is recombined with TRBJ2-2; the central 9 bases match TRBD1. This receptor was taken from an adult man with Graves' hyperthyroidism. In nucleotide form, the sequence is TGCAGTGCTAGAAAGACAGGGGGAGCCGGGGAGCTGTTTTTT. Its protein is CSARKTGGAGELFF.